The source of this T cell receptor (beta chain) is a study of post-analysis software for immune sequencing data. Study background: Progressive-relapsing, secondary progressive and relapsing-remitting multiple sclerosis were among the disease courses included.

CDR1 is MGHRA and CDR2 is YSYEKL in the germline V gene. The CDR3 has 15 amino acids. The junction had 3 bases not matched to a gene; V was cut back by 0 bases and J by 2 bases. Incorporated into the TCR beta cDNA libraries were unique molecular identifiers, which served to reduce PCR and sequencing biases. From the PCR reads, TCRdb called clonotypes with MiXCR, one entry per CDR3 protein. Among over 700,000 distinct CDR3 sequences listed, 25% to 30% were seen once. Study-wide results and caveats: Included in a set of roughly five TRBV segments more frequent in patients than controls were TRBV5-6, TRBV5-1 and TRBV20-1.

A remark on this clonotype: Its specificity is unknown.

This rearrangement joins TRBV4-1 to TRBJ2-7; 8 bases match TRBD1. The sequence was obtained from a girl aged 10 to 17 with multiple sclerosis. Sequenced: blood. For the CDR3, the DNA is TGCGCCAGCAGCCAAGACAGGGGGCTCACCTACGAGCAGTACTTC. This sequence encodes CASSQDRGLTYEQYF.